This section outlines one T cell receptor (beta chain) sequence together with its context. Its antigen is currently not known. Within one base of it there is no much larger clone, and no base qualities were kept. The immunoSEQ Assay, a bias-controlled multiplex PCR, was used to amplify TCRbeta CDR3 regions from genomic DNA. In the source study's methods: The number of nucleated cells in each sample was estimated by amplification of reference gene primers within the assay. To quantify the absolute abundance of each unique TCRbeta CDR3 rearrangement, sequence reads were collapsed and filtered. For each sample, productive Simpson clonality was calculated as the square root of Simpson's diversity index over productive rearrangements. What TCRdb holds here is the immuneACCESS table cut down to in-frame rearrangements. Part of the clones is not present; checked against another copy, under half of the missing clones reflect an unresolved V gene, and the others are unexplained. The V and J calls and clone size were taken over from that table, and D and trimming were inferred from the DNA. In all, the sample holds approximately 100,000 clones, and 70% to 85% of those were seen once. Roughly 10% of the sample goes to the ten largest clones.

The data were taken from a study of blood T cell repertoires in COVID-19 (dated by TCRdb to about 2020). As for the study more broadly: Samples from collaborators originated in the United States, Italy and Spain and spanned both the acute and convalescent phases of COVID-19. Where HLA class I and class II types were available, the types were taken from metadata supplied by the sample provider, not from assay-based typing. The repertoires were made available in a free public database intended to serve as a resource for research on the immune response to SARS-CoV-2. Samples came from the ongoing ImmuneRACE study (first 160 participants) plus 1,254 subjects from 6 global collaborators. Sample metadata almost always included a de-identified subject ID, COVID-19 status, age in years and sex. The dataset comprised deeply sampled blood TCRbeta repertoires from subjects exposed to, actively infected with, or recovered from COVID-19. The material from the prospective study consisted of cDNA or gDNA derived from T cells, B-cell-depleted T cells, or PBMCs.

General findings and caveats noted by the study authors: The amount of clinical and demographic metadata varied by source and participant and was provided uncurated.

The collaborating institutions used their own protocols to collect whole blood in K2EDTA tubes. Collaborator samples were shipped for TCRbeta analysis as frozen whole blood, isolated PBMCs, or DNA extracted from either sample type. The germline V gene encodes CDR1 LGHNA and CDR2 YNFKEQ. Counted from cysteine to phenylalanine, this CDR3 has 15 amino acids. Only the CDR3 region is kept as DNA, spanning 45 bases read in frame from base 1. From V the trimming removes 0 bases and from J it removes 10 bases, while the gene matches leave 4 bases of the junction unaccounted for. The V and J segments used are TRBV4-2 and TRBJ2-1, with 12 central nucleotides matching TRBD2. Sequencing used peripheral blood. The sequence was obtained from a man in his 70s with active or convalescent COVID-19. The CDR3 reads CASSQDASGGAEQFF. The nucleotide sequence reads as follows: TGTGCCAGCAGCCAAGATGCTAGCGGGGGGGCCGAGCAGTTCTTC.